The 3 T cell receptor beta chains presented below share a single source sample, sequenced in a study of CD8+ T cells in alopecia areata. The sequencing template was cDNA reverse transcribed from extracted RNA. Here immunoSEQ multiplex PCR was the method, and the copy in TCRdb shows in-frame clones only, minus some. Here the sample spans roughly 180,000 clones, more than 55% being singletons. Treatment: oral pan-JAK inhibitor, 5-10 mg twice daily. The sample in question was CD4+ T cells sorted from blood, obtained at week 4, from a patient treated with tofacitinib. The source is a human donor with alopecia areata.

This clone appeared a few times. The V gene is TRBV28, the J gene TRBJ2-4; 7 nucleotides match TRBD1. Unmatched junction bases numbered 9, after V lost 4 bases and J lost 0 bases. The CDR3 has 17 amino acids. The germline V gene has CDR1 MDHEN and CDR2 SYDVKM. The CDR3 region has the DNA TGTGCCAGCAGTTCGTCAGAGGGGGCTCTAGCCAAAAACATTCAGTACTTC. Residues: CASSSSEGALAKNIQYF.

This chain connects TRBV2 to TRBJ2-3; 7 bases line up with TRBD2. The CDR3 is made up of 15 amino acids. CDR1 and CDR2 from the germline V gene are SNHLY and FYNNEI. V dropped 6 bases and J dropped 1; count of bases not matched to a gene: 7. The CDR3 bases are TGTGCCAGCAGCGGACTAGTGTGGGGCACAGATACGCAGTATTTT. It encodes CASSGLVWGTDTQYF.

This clone turned up a few times. The chain employs TRBV2 and TRBJ2-5; TRBD1 matches 8 bases. CDR1 and CDR2 from the germline V gene are SNHLY and FYNNEI. Losses at the gene ends were 5 bases for V and 5 bases for J; bases not matched to a gene: 4. CDR3 length equals 13 residues. The CDR3 DNA is TGTGCCAGCAGTCCAGACAGGGGTGAGACCCAGTACTTC. Translated, it gives CASSPDRGETQYF.